This record concerns one TCR beta chain sequence. Its antigen is as yet unknown. The data originate from a study of graft-versus-host responses after intestinal transplantation. Across the whole study: Isolated intestinal, liver-intestinal, or multivisceral transplants were what recipients had. Recipients were all induced with anti-thymocyte globulin, then given tacrolimus and steroids for approximately three years. Study-wide findings and caveats: Analysis identified GvH clones in recipient marrow, with some appearing first in ileum or blood.

This table comes from immunoSEQ multiplex PCR, and its TCRdb copy is limited to in-frame clones, with some not included. The sample records approximately 76,000 clones, nearly 85% being singletons. Trimming stripped 5 bases from V and 3 bases from J, with 8 bases between. The germline V gene encodes CDR1 SEHNR and CDR2 FQNEAQ (reference sequence). This CDR3 contains 13 residues. The starting material was unstimulated CD4+ T cells sorted from spleen or lymph node cells, obtained before transplant. The source of this sequence is a human donor who was the organ donor for an intestinal transplant. The J gene is TRBJ2-1, the V gene TRBV7-9; D gene unclear. CDR3 DNA sequence: TGTGCCAGCAGCGAAAGGAGCTACAATGAGCAGTTCTTC. Its protein product is CASSERSYNEQFF.